This T cell receptor (beta chain) was profiled in a study of T cells after yellow fever vaccination. Study information: Low-cell-number fractions underwent preparation using SMART-Seq v4 Ultra Low Input.

Study-level findings and limits: It was a small share of clonotypes that appeared in both CD4 and CD8 compartments. Booster sampling recovered most clones from primary vaccination (roughly 97% CD4, 88% CD8).

Template switching with 5'RACE generated the TCR cDNA and added a universal primer site and UMIs. TCRdb called the 5' RACE reads again in MiXCR, with one record for every CDR3 protein. The table has fewer than 350,000 distinct CDR3 sequences, 8.5% to 9% seen once. The CDR3 extends over 14 amino acids. V shed 0 bases and J shed 7 bases, with 11 bases lying between them. Germline lookup yields CDR1 SGDLS and CDR2 YYNGEE. This clonotype showed up just a few times. What it recognizes is unknown. The chain couples TRBV9 to TRBJ2-1; no definite D call. The sequence was obtained from a man younger than 35 who received the YFV17D yellow fever vaccine. The material was PBMCs, obtained on the day of the first yellow fever vaccination. The CDR3 region is CASSVEHPENEQFF. In DNA form, the CDR3 reads TGTGCCAGCAGCGTAGAGCACCCTGAGAATGAGCAGTTCTTC.